This T cell receptor beta chain was obtained from a study of vaccination and CD4 T cells after COVID-19. Study-wide context: The study collected post-vaccine samples a median roughly 71 days after dose two, with a range of 14 to 241.

Sequence data for DNA of cultured CD4+ T cells were generated by the Oncomine TCR Beta short-read assay. TCRdb reprocessed the PCR reads via MiXCR and lists one record per CDR3 protein. The sample contains 20,000 to 25,000 distinct CDR3 sequences, roughly 70% of which appear only once. Points on this clonotype: The antigen is not known. A read error may produce the germline difference seen at one junction end.

Treatment of the sample: approximately 9-day PBMC culture with coronavirus spike peptide pools or control peptides (ViraFEST assay). Once peptide pools had expanded antigen-specific T cells, ViraFEST sequenced TCRs. The CDR3 has 12 amino acids. CDR1 MDHEN and CDR2 SYDVKM come from the germline V gene. This chain connects TRBV28 to TRBJ1-2, with 7 bases aligning to TRBD1. This TCR was sampled from a human donor who received a COVID-19 vaccine. Sequenced here: CD4+ T cells from blood, cultured in vitro, sampled after SARS-CoV-2 vaccination. CDR3 DNA sequence: TGTGCCAGCAGTCCCGTCGAAGGGACAGAGATCTTC. This encodes CASSPVEGTEIF.